The rows below give T cell receptor beta chains drawn from one sample of a study of shared clonotypes between healthy human individuals. Assay: immunoSEQ multiplex PCR; the TCRdb copy retains only in-frame clones and omits some. Among about 2 million clones listed, about 95% were seen once. The sequenced sample consisted of naive CD8+ T cells sorted from blood. These receptors came from a man between 18 and 35 years old in good health. Each CDR3 is given with its conserved first and last residue. Fields, in order: D gene, V gene, J gene, clone size, CDR3 protein, CDR3 DNA. D genes are given only for firm matches. Size is omitted from some rows. Given values are once, few, many or a class for expanded clones.

>TRBD1|TRBV19|TRBJ2-5|-
CASRDRLYQETQYF
TGTGCCAGCCGGGACAGGCTGTACCAAGAGACCCAGTACTTC
>TRBD1|TRBV27|TRBJ2-1|once
CASTPGQGYYNEQFF
TGTGCCAGCACACCGGGACAGGGTTACTACAATGAGCAGTTCTTC
>-|TRBV29-1|TRBJ2-7|-
CSATTGSSYEQYF
TGCAGCGCTACTACAGGGAGCTCCTACGAGCAGTACTTC
>-|TRBV19|TRBJ2-7|-
CASSPGPSGEQYF
TGTGCCAGTAGTCCGGGCCCGTCCGGCGAGCAGTACTTC
>-|TRBV6-5|TRBJ2-3|-
CASSYGGNTDTQYF
TGTGCCAGCAGTTACGGCGGCAACACAGATACGCAGTATTTT
>TRBD1|TRBV28|TRBJ2-7|-
CASSHRGLSSYEQYF
TGTGCCAGCAGTCACAGGGGCCTTAGCTCCTACGAGCAGTACTTC
>-|TRBV11-2|TRBJ2-5|once
CASSHPGGPRHF
TGTGCCAGCAGCCACCCCGGAGGACCACGTCACTTC
>-|TRBV6-1|TRBJ1-4|-
CASSGSMRLEGEKLFF
TGTGCCAGCAGTGGAAGCATGCGACTCGAAGGAGAAAAACTGTTTTTT
>TRBD2|TRBV28|TRBJ2-1|-
CASKSLAASYNEQFF
TGTGCCAGCAAGAGTCTAGCGGCGTCCTACAATGAGCAGTTCTTC
>TRBD1|TRBV7-2|TRBJ2-2|-
CASSPAPGQVNTGELFF
TGTGCCAGCAGTCCAGCGCCGGGACAGGTGAACACCGGGGAGCTGTTTTTT
>TRBD1|TRBV4-3|TRBJ2-6|-
CASSQVRGPGANVLTF
TGCGCCAGCAGCCAAGTCAGGGGGCCTGGGGCCAACGTCCTGACTTTC
>TRBD1|TRBV19|TRBJ1-2|once
CASSITGVDGYTF
TGTGCCAGTAGTATAACAGGGGTAGATGGCTACACCTTC
>-|TRBV15|TRBJ2-7|-
CATSTEGGGVYEQYF
TGTGCCACCAGCACCGAGGGAGGGGGAGTCTACGAGCAGTACTTC
>-|TRBV28|TRBJ1-1|-
CASSPGGGLEAFF
TGTGCCAGCAGCCCTGGGGGAGGGCTTGAAGCTTTCTTT
>-|TRBV9|TRBJ1-3|-
CASSAPASGNTIYF
TGTGCCAGCAGCGCCCCGGCCTCTGGAAACACCATATATTTT
>TRBD1|TRBV7-9|TRBJ1-2|-
CASSHPDRISYTF
TGTGCCAGCAGCCATCCGGACAGGATTAGCTACACCTTC
>-|TRBV19|TRBJ1-5|-
CASISGINQPQHF
TGTGCCAGTATTAGCGGAATCAATCAGCCCCAGCATTTT
>-|TRBV27|TRBJ2-7|-
CASSSSRGAERSYEQYF
TGTGCCAGCAGCTCCTCCCGCGGAGCGGAGCGATCCTACGAGCAGTACTTC
>-|TRBV5-8|TRBJ2-7|-
CASSLAIGSDEQYF
TGTGCCAGCAGCTTGGCTATAGGGTCGGACGAGCAGTACTTC
>TRBD2|TRBV6-1|TRBJ2-5|once
CASTGGSKKTQYF
TGTGCCAGCACGGGCGGGAGTAAGAAGACCCAGTACTTC
>-|TRBV6-6|TRBJ1-4|-
CASSLDGPNEKLFF
TGTGCCAGCAGTTTGGACGGCCCTAATGAAAAACTGTTTTTT
>TRBD2|TRBV7-9|TRBJ2-7|-
CASSYPGTSGGKSSYEQYF
TGTGCCAGCAGCTACCCCGGGACTAGCGGGGGTAAGAGCTCCTACGAGCAGTACTTC
>-|TRBV7-9|TRBJ2-2|-
CASIPRGFTGELFF
TGTGCCAGCATCCCTAGGGGGTTCACCGGGGAGCTGTTTTTT
>TRBD1|TRBV7-6|TRBJ1-1|-
CASSLGQGNTEAFF
TGTGCCAGCAGCCTAGGACAGGGGAACACTGAAGCTTTCTTT
>-|TRBV2|TRBJ2-3|-
CASRAGPYTDTQYF
TGTGCCAGCAGGGCGGGACCGTACACAGATACGCAGTATTTT
>-|TRBV5-4|TRBJ2-7|few
CASSSLDSYEQYF
TGTGCCAGCAGCTCACTGGATTCCTACGAGCAGTACTTC
>TRBD1|TRBV14|TRBJ1-2|-
CASSQDRAGYTF
TGTGCCAGCAGCCAGGACAGGGCTGGCTACACCTTC
>TRBD2|TRBV5-6|TRBJ2-7|-
CASSLLAAYEQYF
TGTGCCAGCAGCTTACTAGCGGCCTACGAGCAGTACTTC
>-|TRBV28|TRBJ2-2|-
CASSLNTGELFF
TGTGCCAGCAGTCTAAACACCGGGGAGCTGTTTTTT
>-|TRBV27|TRBJ2-3|-
CASSLLGTMDTQYF
TGTGCCAGCAGTTTACTGGGGACAATGGATACGCAGTATTTT